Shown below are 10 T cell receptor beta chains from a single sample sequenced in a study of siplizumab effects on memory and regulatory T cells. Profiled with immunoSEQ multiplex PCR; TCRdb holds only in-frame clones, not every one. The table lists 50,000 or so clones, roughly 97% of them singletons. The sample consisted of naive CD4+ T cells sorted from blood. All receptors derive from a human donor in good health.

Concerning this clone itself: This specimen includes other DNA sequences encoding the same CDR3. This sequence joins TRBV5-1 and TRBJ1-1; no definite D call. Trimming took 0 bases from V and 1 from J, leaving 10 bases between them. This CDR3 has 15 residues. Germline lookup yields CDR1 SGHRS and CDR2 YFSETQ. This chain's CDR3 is CASSLVGSSNTEAFF. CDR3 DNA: TGCGCCAGCAGCTTGGTAGGCAGCTCGAACACTGAAGCTTTCTTT.

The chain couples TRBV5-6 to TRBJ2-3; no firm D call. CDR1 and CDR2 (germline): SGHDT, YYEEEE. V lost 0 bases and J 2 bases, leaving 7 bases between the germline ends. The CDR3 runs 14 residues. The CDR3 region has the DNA TGTGCCAGCAGCTTGGGACTTGACACAGATACGCAGTATTTT. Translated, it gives CASSLGLDTDTQYF.

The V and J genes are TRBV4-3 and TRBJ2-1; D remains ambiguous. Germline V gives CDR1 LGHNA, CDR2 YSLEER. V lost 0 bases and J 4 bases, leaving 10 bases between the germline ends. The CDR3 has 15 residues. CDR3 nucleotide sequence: TGCGCCAGCAGCCAAGATATCCCCGCTTACAATGAGCAGTTCTTC. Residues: CASSQDIPAYNEQFF.

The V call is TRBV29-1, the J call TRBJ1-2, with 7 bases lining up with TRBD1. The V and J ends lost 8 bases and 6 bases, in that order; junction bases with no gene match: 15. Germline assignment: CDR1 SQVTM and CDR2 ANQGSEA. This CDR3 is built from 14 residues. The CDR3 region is CSPPRPGGVHGYTF. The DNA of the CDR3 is TGCAGCCCCCCCCGCCCAGGGGGAGTTCATGGCTACACCTTC.

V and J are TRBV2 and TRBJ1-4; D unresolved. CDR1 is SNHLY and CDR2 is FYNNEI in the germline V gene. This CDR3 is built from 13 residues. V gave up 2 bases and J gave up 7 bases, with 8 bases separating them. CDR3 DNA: TGTGCCAGCAGTGAACGCAGAAGTGAAAAACTGTTTTTT. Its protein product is CASSERRSEKLFF.

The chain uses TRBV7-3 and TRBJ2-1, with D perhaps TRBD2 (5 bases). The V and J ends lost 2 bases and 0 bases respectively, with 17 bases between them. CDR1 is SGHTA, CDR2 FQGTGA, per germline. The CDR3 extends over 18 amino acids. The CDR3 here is CASSLSRSAGSSYNEQFF. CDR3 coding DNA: TGTGCCAGCAGCTTATCTCGGTCCGCGGGTAGCTCCTACAATGAGCAGTTCTTC.

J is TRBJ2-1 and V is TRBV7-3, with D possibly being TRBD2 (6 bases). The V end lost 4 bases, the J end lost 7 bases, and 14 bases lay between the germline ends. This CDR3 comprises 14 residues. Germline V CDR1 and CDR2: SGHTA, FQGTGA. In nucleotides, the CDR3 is TGTGCCAGCAGCTCCCCTGCGGGACCAAATGAGCAGTTCTTC. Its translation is CASSSPAGPNEQFF.

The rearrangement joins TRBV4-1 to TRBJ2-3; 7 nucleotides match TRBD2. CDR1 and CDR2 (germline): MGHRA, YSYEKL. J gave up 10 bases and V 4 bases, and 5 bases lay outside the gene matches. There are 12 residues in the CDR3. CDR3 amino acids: CASSPGLGAQYF. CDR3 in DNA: TGCGCCAGCAGCCCCGGACTAGGCGCGCAGTATTTT.

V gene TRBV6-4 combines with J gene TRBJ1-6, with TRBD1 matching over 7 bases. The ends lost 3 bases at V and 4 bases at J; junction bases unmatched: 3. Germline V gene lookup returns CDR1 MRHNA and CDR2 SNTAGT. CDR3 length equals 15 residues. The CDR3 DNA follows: TGTGCCAGCAGTGAATCGGGACAGTATAATTCACCCCTCCACTTT. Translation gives CASSESGQYNSPLHF.

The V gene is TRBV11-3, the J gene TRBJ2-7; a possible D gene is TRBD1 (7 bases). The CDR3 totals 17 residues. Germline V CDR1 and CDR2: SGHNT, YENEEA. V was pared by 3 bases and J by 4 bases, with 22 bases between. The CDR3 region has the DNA TGTGCCAGCAGCTTTCACAGGGGTAGTGGTCGGGGGTACGAGCAGTACTTC. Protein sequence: CASSFHRGSGRGYEQYF.